The text below deals with one T cell receptor beta chain. Profiling relied on immunoSEQ multiplex PCR, and the TCRdb table lists in-frame clones only, not all of them. The sample holds 100,000 to 120,000 clones; around nine tenths are singletons and the top ten take approximately 3.7%. These data belong to a study of control samples from healthy donors and cancer patients. This CDR3 region has 14 residues. Unmatched junction bases numbered 9, after V lost 4 bases and J lost 8 bases. Germline-derived CDR1 and CDR2 are SGHNT and YENEEA. Sequenced material: PBMCs. This TCR was recovered from a woman between 55 and 75 years old with lung cancer. This chain uses TRBV11-3 with TRBJ1-2; 8 positions agree with TRBD1. DNA for the CDR3: TGTGCCAGCAGCTCAAACCAGGGGGCGTACGGCTACACCTTC. Translation gives CASSSNQGAYGYTF.